This T cell receptor beta chain appears in the sequencing data of a study of control samples from healthy donors and cancer patients. The repertoire was sequenced with immunoSEQ multiplex PCR; TCRdb's copy has only in-frame clones and lacks some. The sample consists of some 130,000 clones, about 92% of them appearing once. J was trimmed by 5 bases and V by 6 bases; bases with no gene match: 11. The CDR3 length is 16 residues. Germline-derived CDR1 and CDR2 are MNHEY and SVGEGT. The specimen sequenced was blood. This receptor was obtained from a woman in her 50s in good health. This rearrangement joins TRBV6-2 or TRBV6-3 to TRBJ2-5; 11 bases agree with TRBD2. The CDR3: CASSTALAGVSETQYF. The CDR3 DNA reads TGTGCCAGCAGCACCGCACTAGCGGGAGTTTCGGAGACCCAGTACTTC.